One and the same sample provided the 14 T cell receptor beta chains below, sequenced in a study of T cells after yellow fever vaccination. TCRdb used MiXCR to reprocess the 5' RACE reads, holding one entry per CDR3 protein. Counted here are approximately 120,000 distinct CDR3 sequences, roughly 15% occurring once; the ten biggest clones make up 43%. The source was CD8+ T cells sorted from PBMCs, collected 5 days after the yellow fever booster vaccination. Receptors were obtained from a man aged 18 to 30 who received the YFV17D yellow fever vaccine.

The CDR3 here is CASSKKGVTRLAGEVNEQFF. The CDR3 bases are TGTGCCAGCAGCAAAAAGGGCGTTACCCGACTAGCGGGGGAGGTAAATGAGCAGTTCTTC. V and J are TRBV21-1 and TRBJ2-1; TRBD2, as called in the table, went unchecked against the DNA. TRBV21-1 is assigned pseudogene status. This CDR3 comprises 20 residues.

The chain combines TRBV20-1 with TRBJ2-2; the match to TRBD2 covers 8 bases. CDR1 and CDR2 from the germline V gene are DFQATT and SNEGSKA (reference sequence). The junction had 3 bases not matched to a gene; V was cut back by 1 base and J by 2 bases. The CDR3 extends over 15 amino acids. The CDR3 nucleotides read TGCAGTGCTAGAGCGCTAGCGGGTAACACCGGGGAGCTGTTTTTT. Its translation: CSARALAGNTGELFF.

This clonotype turned up a few times. This chain joins TRBV3-1 and TRBJ2-1; TRBD2 matches at 7 bases. Germline V gene lookup returns CDR1 LGHDT and CDR2 YNNKEL (reference sequence). With V trimmed by 0 bases and J by 4 bases, 3 bases remained unmatched. The CDR3 runs 15 residues. CDR3 in DNA: TGTGCCAGCAGCCAAGACGGGGGGTATTACAATGAGCAGTTCTTC. It is translated as CASSQDGGYYNEQFF.

The V and J genes are TRBV7-2 and TRBJ2-5, with D hard to call. Germline CDR1 is SGHTA and CDR2 is FQGNSA. This CDR3 comprises 12 residues. Trimming left V 5 bases short and J 0 bases short, with 4 bases between. DNA for the CDR3: TGTGCCAGCAGCGCCTACCAAGAGACCCAGTACTTC. Translated, it gives CASSAYQETQYF.

The V and J genes are TRBV9 and TRBJ2-1; D remains ambiguous. V lost 3 bases, J lost 9 bases, and 4 bases lay in between. The CDR3 sequence is 10 residues long. The V gene's germline CDR1 is SGDLS and CDR2 YYNGEE. CDR3 DNA sequence: TGTGCCAGCAGCGGGAGTGAGCAGTTCTTC. Translated: CASSGSEQFF. The full variable domain, in which reference TRBV9 and TRBJ2-1 provide the parts outside the CDR3, is DSGVTQTPKHLITATGQRVTLRCSPRSGDLSVYWYQQSLDQGLQFLIQYYNGEERAKGNILERFSAQQFPDLHSELNLSSLELGDSALYFCASSGSEQFFGPGTRLTVL.

J is TRBJ2-1 and V is TRBV5-1; no firm D call. Germline V lookup: CDR1 SGHRS, CDR2 YFSETQ. With 0 bases removed from V and 6 bases from J, the gap between germline ends came to 13 bases. The CDR3 sequence is 15 residues long. The CDR3 coding sequence is TGCGCCAGCAGCTTGGCCCAGGTGGCCTCCAATGAGCAGTTCTTC. This sequence encodes CASSLAQVASNEQFF.

This clonotype was observed a few times. V and J are TRBV12-3 or TRBV12-4 and TRBJ2-7; D is possibly TRBD1 or TRBD2 (5 bases each). There are 14 residues in the CDR3. Trimming took off 6 bases at V and 5 bases at J, with 17 bases between the two ends. CDR3 DNA: TGTGCCAGCAGCCCGTGGGGGACCACTGACGAGCAGTACGTC. This codes for CASSPWGTTDEQYV.

This chain joins TRBV27 and TRBJ2-1; the D gene is possibly TRBD1 (5 bases). V was clipped by 8 bases and J by 4 bases, with 12 bases between them. The CDR3 runs to 13 residues. Per germline, CDR1 MNHEY and CDR2 SMNVEV (reference sequence). CDR3 protein: CASAKGSYNEQFF. In nucleotides, the CDR3 is TGTGCCAGCGCGAAGGGGTCATACAATGAGCAGTTCTTC.

The chain uses TRBV5-1 and TRBJ1-6, with D tentatively TRBD1 (5 bases). This CDR3 is built from 13 residues. Trimming pared 2 bases from V and 7 bases from J, leaving 7 bases between. Germline CDR1 is SGHRS and CDR2 is YFSETQ. CDR3 residues: CASSFRGNSPLHF. The CDR3 DNA reads as TGCGCCAGCAGCTTTAGGGGCAATTCACCCCTCCACTTT.

The chain has TRBV4-3 and TRBJ2-3; 8 bases fit TRBD1. Germline CDR1 LGHNA, CDR2 YSLEER. The CDR3 totals 16 residues. V shed 0 bases, J shed 6 bases, and the junction held 8 bases outside the gene matches. The CDR3 nucleotides are TGCGCCAGCAGCCAAGAGAAGGACAGGGTGGTGGATACGCAGTATTTT. It yields the protein CASSQEKDRVVDTQYF.

This clonotype was observed a few times. This chain links TRBV24-1 with TRBJ1-5, with a possible D match to TRBD1 (6 bases). CDR1 and CDR2 from the germline V gene are KGHDR and SFDVKD. The CDR3 loop spans 14 amino acids. The V end was cut by 4 bases, the J end by 7 bases, with 13 bases between. Here the CDR3 DNA reads TGTGCCACCAGTGACTCACAGGGATGGCAGCCCCAGCATTTT. Encoded protein: CATSDSQGWQPQHF.

This clonotype showed up just a few times. The chain links TRBV4-1 to TRBJ2-5, with 9 positions matching TRBD2. The germline V gene has CDR1 MGHRA and CDR2 YSYEKL. The CDR3 consists of 16 residues. The V segment lost 3 bases and the J segment 2 bases; nucleotides outside the gene matches: 7. In DNA form, the CDR3 reads TGCGCCAGCAGCCACCCTCCTAGCGGGGAACAAGAGACCCAGTACTTC. Translation gives CASSHPPSGEQETQYF.

The chain employs TRBV5-6 and TRBJ2-4; maybe TRBD1 (5 bases). Per germline, CDR1 SGHDT and CDR2 YYEEEE. The CDR3 contains 15 residues. Trimming stripped 5 bases from V and 0 bases from J, with 12 bases between. CDR3 amino acids: CASRKQGLAKNIQYF. In DNA form, the CDR3 reads TGTGCCAGCAGAAAGCAGGGTTTAGCCAAAAACATTCAGTACTTC.

This clonotype was detected many times. This chain uses TRBV7-2 with TRBJ2-1, with a weak D call TRBD1 (6 bases). The V and J ends lost 5 bases and 4 bases respectively, with 21 bases between them. The germline V gene encodes CDR1 SGHTA and CDR2 FQGNSA. CDR3 length: 17 residues. CDR3 sequence (DNA): TGTGCCAGCAGCCACCCGCACCAGGGGAAAACGTACAATGAGCAGTTCTTC. It specifies CASSHPHQGKTYNEQFF.